The 5 T cell receptor beta chains below come from one sample, sequenced in a study of shared clonotypes between healthy human individuals. Naive CD8 cells were CD45RO-negative, positively selected for CCR7, excluding terminally differentiated effector memory CD45RA+ cells. This table comes from immunoSEQ multiplex PCR, and its TCRdb copy is limited to in-frame clones, with some not included. Here the sample spans roughly 810,000 clones, about 97% being singletons. The sequenced sample was naive CD8+ T cells sorted from blood. The receptors were gathered from a man aged 25 to 40 in good health.

V and J are TRBV7-9 and TRBJ2-3; weak D call: TRBD2 (5 bases). Trimming removed 6 bases at V and 6 bases at J, with 13 bases between. Germline lookup yields CDR1 SEHNR and CDR2 FQNEAQ (reference sequence). This CDR3 spans 13 amino acids. The CDR3 reads CASRGAFPDTQYF. The CDR3 coding sequence is TGTGCCAGCAGGGGAGCCTTCCCGGATACGCAGTATTTT.

This clone was seen once. The CDR3 nucleotides are TGTGCCAGCAGCCCCCCTGGGGGAAGCACTGAAGCTTTCTTT. This encodes CASSPPGGSTEAFF. The V call is TRBV7-9, the J call TRBJ1-1, with a weak D call TRBD1 (5 bases). The CDR3 is 14 residues long. Germline lookup yields CDR1 SEHNR and CDR2 FQNEAQ (reference sequence). The ends were cut back, 5 bases at V and 4 bases at J, with 14 bases in the middle. The full variable domain, completed using reference TRBV7-9 and TRBJ1-1, is DTGVSQNPRHKITKRGQNVTFRCDPISEHNRLYWYRQTLGQGPEFLTYFQNEAQLEKSRLLSDRFSAERPKGSFSTLEIQRTEQGDSAMYLCASSPPGGSTEAFFGQGTRLTVV.

The rearrangement uses TRBV19 and TRBJ2-1, with 12 bases identical to TRBD2. The length of the CDR3 is 17 residues. The germline V gene has CDR1 LNHDA and CDR2 SQIVND (reference sequence). The V segment lost 5 bases and the J segment 5 bases; nucleotides outside the gene matches: 10. The CDR3 here is CASSPTLAGGLHNEQFF. As DNA, the CDR3 is TGTGCCAGTAGTCCGACCCTAGCGGGAGGGCTGCACAATGAGCAGTTCTTC.

This chain joins TRBV6-6 and TRBJ1-4; D perhaps matches TRBD1 (5 bases). V was shortened by 6 bases and J by 7 bases, with 18 bases between the two germline ends. The CDR3 has 15 amino acids. The germline gives CDR1 MNHNY, CDR2 SVGAGI (reference sequence). The CDR3 DNA follows: TGTGCCAGCAGCCTTTTTGGGGGGTTTAGTGAAAAACTGTTTTTT. It is translated as CASSLFGGFSEKLFF.

The chain links TRBV28 to TRBJ2-7; D perhaps matches TRBD1 (5 bases). This CDR3 region has 14 residues. Trimming stripped 5 bases from V and 3 bases from J, with 14 bases between. Per the germline V gene, CDR1 is MDHEN and CDR2 is SYDVKM. The CDR3 nucleotides read TGTGCCAGCAGTACCCCCGACAGAAACTACGAGCAGTACTTC. As protein: CASSTPDRNYEQYF. The full variable domain, with the rest looked up from reference TRBV28 and TRBJ2-7, is DVKVTQSSRYLVKRTGEKVFLECVQDMDHENMFWYRQDPGLGLRLIYFSYDVKMKEKGDIPEGYSVSREKKERFSLILESASTNQTSMYLCASSTPDRNYEQYFGPGTRLTVT.